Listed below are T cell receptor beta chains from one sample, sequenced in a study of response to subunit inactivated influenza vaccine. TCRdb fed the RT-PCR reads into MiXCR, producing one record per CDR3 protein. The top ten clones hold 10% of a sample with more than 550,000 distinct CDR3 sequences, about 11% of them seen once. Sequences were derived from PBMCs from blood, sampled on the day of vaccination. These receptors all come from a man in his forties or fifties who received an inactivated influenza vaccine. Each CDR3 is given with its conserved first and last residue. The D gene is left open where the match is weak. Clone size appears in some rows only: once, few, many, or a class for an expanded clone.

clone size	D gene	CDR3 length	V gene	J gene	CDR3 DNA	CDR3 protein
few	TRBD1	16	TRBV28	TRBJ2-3	TGTGCCAGCAGCCAGACCGGGACAGGGGTGGCAGATACGCAGTATTTT	CASSQTGTGVADTQYF
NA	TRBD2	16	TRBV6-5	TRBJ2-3	TGTGCCAGCAGTTACTCGATAGGCGGGAGGGCAGATACGCAGTATTTT	CASSYSIGGRADTQYF
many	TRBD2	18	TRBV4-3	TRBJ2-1	TGCGCCAGCAGCCAAGATTGGCCGAGGGGACTATCTTACAATGAGCAGTTCTTC	CASSQDWPRGLSYNEQFF
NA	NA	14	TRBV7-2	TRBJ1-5	TGTGCCAGCAGCTTAATTCATAGCAATCAGCCCCAGCATTTT	CASSLIHSNQPQHF
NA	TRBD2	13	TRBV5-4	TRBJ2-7	TGTGCCAGCAGCCCTGCTTCCACTAGCGTCTTCCACTTC	CASSPASTSVFHF
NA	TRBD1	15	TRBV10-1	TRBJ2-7	TGCGCCAGCAGCAAGGACAGGGGGAATATATACGAGCAGTACTTC	CASSKDRGNIYEQYF
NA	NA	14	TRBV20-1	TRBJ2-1	TGCAGTGCTAGAGTAGGAGGGCCCCGGACAGAGAAGTTCTTC	CSARVGGPRTEKFF
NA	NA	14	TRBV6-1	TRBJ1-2	TGTGCCAGCAAAGACCTTGGGTTTAGCTATGGCTACACCTTC	CASKDLGFSYGYTF
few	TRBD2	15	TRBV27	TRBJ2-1	TGTGCCAGCAGGGAGTTGGGTAGCGGGGCCAATGAGCAGTTCTTC	CASRELGSGANEQFF
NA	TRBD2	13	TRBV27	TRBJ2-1	TGTGCCAGCGGCGGGGCGGGAGCGAGAGAGCAGTTCTTC	CASGGAGAREQFF
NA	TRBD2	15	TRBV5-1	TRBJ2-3	TGCGCCAGCAGCTCGGGTAGCGGGGAGTCGGATACGCAGTATTTT	CASSSGSGESDTQYF
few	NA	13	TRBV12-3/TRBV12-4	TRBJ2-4	TGTGCCAGCAGTTTACAATACCTTAACATTCAGTACTTC	CASSLQYLNIQYF
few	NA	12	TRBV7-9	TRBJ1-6	TGTGCCAGCAGCTTAGATCAGGAATCCCTCCACTTT	CASSLDQESLHF
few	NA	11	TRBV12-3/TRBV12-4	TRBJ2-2	TGTGCCAGCAGGACGGGCGGGGAGCTGTTTTTT	CASRTGGELFF
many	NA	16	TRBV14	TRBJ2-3	TGTGCCAGCAGCCAAAATCGGGGATGGGGACCAGATACGCAGTATTTT	CASSQNRGWGPDTQYF
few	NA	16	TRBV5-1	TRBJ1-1	TGCGCCAGCAGCGAACCTTTCGACACCTTGAACACTGAAGCTTTCTTT	CASSEPFDTLNTEAFF
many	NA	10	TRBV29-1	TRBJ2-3	TGCAGCGCCGGGTTGGATACGCAGTATTTT	CSAGLDTQYF
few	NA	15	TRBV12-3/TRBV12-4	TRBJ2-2	TGTGCCAGCAGTTTTGTTCGGTCGTCAACCGGGGAGCTGTTTTTT	CASSFVRSSTGELFF
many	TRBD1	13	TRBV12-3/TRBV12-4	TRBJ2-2	TGTGCCAGCGGGACAGCCTTCACCGGGGAGCTGTTTTTT	CASGTAFTGELFF
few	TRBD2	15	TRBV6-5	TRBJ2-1	TGTGCCAGCAGTTACTCACTAGCGGCTCACAATGAGCAGTTCTTC	CASSYSLAAHNEQFF
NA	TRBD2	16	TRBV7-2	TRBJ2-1	TGTGCCAGCAGCTTTAGCGGGAGGGGGTCCTACAATGAGCAGTTCTTC	CASSFSGRGSYNEQFF
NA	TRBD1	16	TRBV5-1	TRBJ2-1	TGCGCCAGCAGCTTCTGGCAGGGGGCACTCTACAATGAGCAGTTCTTC	CASSFWQGALYNEQFF
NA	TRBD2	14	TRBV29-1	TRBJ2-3	TGCAGCGTTGCACTAGCGGGTAGCACAGATACGCAGTATTTT	CSVALAGSTDTQYF
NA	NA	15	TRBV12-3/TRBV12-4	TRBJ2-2	TGTGCCAGCAGTACGGGGGGCTCGACCACCGGGGAGCTGTTTTTT	CASSTGGSTTGELFF
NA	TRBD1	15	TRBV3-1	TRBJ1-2	TGTGCCAGCAGCCAAGTCCGGACAGGGGTTCATGGCTACACCTTC	CASSQVRTGVHGYTF
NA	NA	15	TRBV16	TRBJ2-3	TGTGCCAGCAGCCAATATGGGACTAGCACAGATACGCAGTATTTT	CASSQYGTSTDTQYF
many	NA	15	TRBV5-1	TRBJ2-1	TGCGCCAGCAGCCCCTCGGGGGCCCCCGGGGATGAGCAGTTCTTC	CASSPSGAPGDEQFF
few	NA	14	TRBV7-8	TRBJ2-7	TGTGCCAGCAGCTTAGCGAACGGGGCCCACGAGCAGTACTTC	CASSLANGAHEQYF
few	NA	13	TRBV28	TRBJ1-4	TGTGCCAGCAGCCCCGGGTCCCGTGAAAAACTGTTTTTT	CASSPGSREKLFF
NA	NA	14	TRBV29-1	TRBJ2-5	TGCAGCGTTCGGGTCAGAGGGTACCAAGAGACCCAGTACTTC	CSVRVRGYQETQYF
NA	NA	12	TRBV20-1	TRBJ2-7	TGCAGTGCTACCGGCGCCTACTACGAGCAGTACTTC	CSATGAYYEQYF
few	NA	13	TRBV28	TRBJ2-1	TGTGCCAGCACCAAAAGGACCCTCAGTGAGCAGTTCTTC	CASTKRTLSEQFF
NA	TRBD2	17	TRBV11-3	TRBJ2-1	TGTGCCAGCAGCTTAGGGGGACTAGCGGGAGATTTAAATGAGCAGTTCTTC	CASSLGGLAGDLNEQFF
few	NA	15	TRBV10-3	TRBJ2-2	TGTGCCATCAGCGGGGCGGGACAGAACACCGGGGAGCTGTTTTTT	CAISGAGQNTGELFF
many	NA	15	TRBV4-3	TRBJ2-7	TGCGCCAGCAGCCAAGCCGAGGGGGGGGCCTACGAGCAGTACTTC	CASSQAEGGAYEQYF
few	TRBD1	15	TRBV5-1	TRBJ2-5	TGCGCCAGCAGCACGATGACAGGGACCCAAGAGACCCAGTACTTC	CASSTMTGTQETQYF
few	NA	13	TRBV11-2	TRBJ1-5	TGTGTCAGCGGAAGGTCTAGCAATCAGCCCCAGCATTTT	CVSGRSSNQPQHF
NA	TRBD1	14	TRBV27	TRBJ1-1	TGTGCCAGCAGTGTAGACAGGGGGAGCACTGAAGCTTTCTTT	CASSVDRGSTEAFF
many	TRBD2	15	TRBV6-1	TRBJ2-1	TGTGCCAGCAGTCCGGGACTAGCGGGCTCCAATGAGCAGTTCTTC	CASSPGLAGSNEQFF
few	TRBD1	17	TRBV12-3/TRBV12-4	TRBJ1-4	TGTGCCAGCAGGTCGCCGACAGGGGGCCGACATGGTGAAAAACTGTTTTTT	CASRSPTGGRHGEKLFF
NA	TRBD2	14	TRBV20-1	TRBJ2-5	TGCAGTGCCATAGCGGGAAGACACCAAGAGACCCAGTACTTC	CSAIAGRHQETQYF
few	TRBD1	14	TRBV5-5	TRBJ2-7	TGTGCCAGCAGCTTCGGGACAGCGGTAGACGAGCAGTACTTC	CASSFGTAVDEQYF
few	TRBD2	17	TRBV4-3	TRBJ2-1	TGCGCCAGCAGCCGAGGACTAGCGGGGGGTTCCTACAATGAGCAGTTCTTC	CASSRGLAGGSYNEQFF
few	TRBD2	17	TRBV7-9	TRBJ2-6	TGTGCCAGCAGCTCTCCTCCGGGGGGCTCTGGGGCCAACGTCCTGACTTTC	CASSSPPGGSGANVLTF
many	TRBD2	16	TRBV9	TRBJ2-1	TGTGCCAGCAGCGTAGGATTAACGGGAGGGACCAATGAGCAGTTCTTC	CASSVGLTGGTNEQFF
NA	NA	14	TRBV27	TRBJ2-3	TGTGCCAGCAGGGTTCGGCACCCCACAGATACGCAGTATTTT	CASRVRHPTDTQYF
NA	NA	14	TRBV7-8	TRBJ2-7	TGTGCCAGCAGCTTAGTAGTCGGGACCTACGAGCAGTACTTC	CASSLVVGTYEQYF
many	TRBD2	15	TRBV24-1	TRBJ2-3	TGTGCCACCAGTGCCTGGACTAGCGGCACAGATACGCAGTATTTT	CATSAWTSGTDTQYF
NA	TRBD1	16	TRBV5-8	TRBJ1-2	TGTGCCAGCAGCGGCTGGGGACAGGGAGTTAACTATGGCTACACCTTC	CASSGWGQGVNYGYTF